Following are 5 T cell receptor beta chains from one sample sequenced in a study of blood T cell repertoires in COVID-19. Clones were read by immunoSEQ multiplex PCR, and TCRdb kept only the in-frame ones, dropping some. The repertoire has some 230,000 clones, 75% to 90% of them found once; the top ten carry 7.5% to 9.5%. The specimen sequenced was peripheral blood. The source of these receptors is a woman older than 75 with COVID-19, enrolled during active disease.

The V and J genes are TRBV18 and TRBJ1-1; weak D call: TRBD1 (6 bases). Germline V lookup: CDR1 KGHSH, CDR2 LQKENI. This CDR3 is built from 17 residues. Trimming took 1 base from V and 0 from J, leaving 15 bases between them. CDR3 coding DNA: TGTGCCAGCTCACCACTTTACGGGGGGCGCTTGAACACTGAAGCTTTCTTT. It specifies CASSPLYGGRLNTEAFF.

This CDR3 reads CASSDQTPGKGTQYF. The CDR3 coding sequence is TGTGCCAGCAGTGATCAGACCCCGGGAAAGGGGACCCAGTACTTC. The rearrangement uses TRBV2 and TRBJ2-5; D perhaps matches TRBD2 (5 bases). This CDR3 contains 15 residues. Trimming pared 3 bases from V and 7 bases from J, leaving 18 bases between. Per the germline V gene, CDR1 is SNHLY and CDR2 is FYNNEI.

This clone has a single count. This chain joins TRBV11-2 and TRBJ2-2, with 13 bases fitting TRBD2. The V gene's germline CDR1 is SGHAT and CDR2 FQNNGV. J gave up 8 bases and V 5 bases, and 14 bases lay outside the gene matches. CDR3 length: 18 residues. The CDR3 DNA reads as TGTGCCAGCAGCGCGAGGAACCCGGGACTAGCGGGACCTGGGGAGCTGTTTTTT. Amino acid sequence: CASSARNPGLAGPGELFF. The full variable domain, rest sourced from reference TRBV11-2 and TRBJ2-2, is EAGVAQSPRYKIIEKRQSVAFWCNPISGHATLYWYQQILGQGPKLLIQFQNNGVVDDSQLPKDRFSAERLKGVDSTLKIQPAKLEDSAVYLCASSARNPGLAGPGELFFGEGSRLTVL.

This clone came up a few times. This chain connects TRBV11-3 to TRBJ2-7, with D possibly TRBD1 on 7 matching bases. The CDR3 totals 15 residues. CDR1 and CDR2 (germline): SGHNT, YENEEA. Between the trimmed V and J ends, which lost 3 bases and 2 bases, there was a span of 14 bases. In nucleotides, the CDR3 is TGTGCCAGCAGCTTGGAGGCAGGGGGGACCTACGAGCAGTACTTC. Translated: CASSLEAGGTYEQYF.

The V and J genes are TRBV5-1 and TRBJ2-2; 8 bases match TRBD1. V was clipped by 1 base and J by 6 bases; unmatched bases: 5. The CDR3 is 15 residues long. Per germline, CDR1 SGHRS and CDR2 YFSETQ. CDR3 residues: CASSLPGQGPGELFF. Here the CDR3 DNA reads TGCGCCAGCAGCTTGCCCGGACAGGGCCCCGGGGAGCTGTTTTTT.